A single sample is the source of the 7 T cell receptor beta chains below, sequenced in a study of cytomegalovirus exposure and HLA in healthy donors (dated by TCRdb to the late 2010s). The library was made by the immunoSEQ multiplex PCR assay. A mixture of 60 forward primers for TCR Vbeta segments and 13 reverse primers for TCR Jbeta segments was used in the multiplex PCR. Here the immuneACCESS table is served through TCRdb, limited to in-frame sequences with V and J called. Missing clones are a known gap in these copies; in checked studies unresolved V genes cover under half, and the rest lacks a known reason. This sample holds around 210,000 clones; just under 80% were observed only once. The ten largest clones add up to about 0.47% of the sample. Sequences were obtained from PBMCs. These receptors came from a boy younger than 18 in good health and CMV-seronegative.

This chain uses TRBV11-3 with TRBJ2-7; no clear D gene. The length of the CDR3 is 13 residues. Deletions cut 4 bases from V and 2 bases from J, with 9 bases between. From germline, CDR1 is SGHNT and CDR2 YENEEA. CDR3 DNA: TGTGCCAGCAGCTCCCGCGGAACCTACGAGCAGTACTTC. Amino acids: CASSSRGTYEQYF.

The chain recombines TRBV4-1 with TRBJ2-1; the match to TRBD2 covers 11 bases. With V trimmed by 3 bases and J by 7 bases, 8 bases remained unmatched. The CDR3 has 16 amino acids. Germline V gene sequence: CDR1 MGHRA, CDR2 YSYEKL. CDR3 bases: TGCGCCAGCAGCCAGGATTTAGCGGGGGGGCAGAATGAGCAGTTCTTC. Protein: CASSQDLAGGQNEQFF.

The chain uses TRBV9 and TRBJ2-3; weak D call: TRBD2 (6 bases). This CDR3 region has 14 residues. V was cut by 4 bases and J by 0 bases, with 9 bases left in between. Germline-derived CDR1 and CDR2 are SGDLS and YYNGEE. CDR3 amino acids: CASSTGTSTDTQYF. In nucleotides, the CDR3 is TGTGCCAGCAGCACCGGGACTAGCACAGATACGCAGTATTTT.

This chain links TRBV2 with TRBJ1-2, with D possibly matching TRBD1 (6 bases). CDR3 length: 11 amino acids. Germline V gene data show CDR1 as SNHLY and CDR2 as FYNNEI. The ends were cut back, 7 bases at V and 8 bases at J, with 11 bases in the middle. CDR3 amino acids: CASKQGGGYTF. CDR3 sequence (DNA): TGTGCCAGCAAACAGGGCGGCGGCTACACCTTC.

This clone was counted between two and nine times. V usage is TRBV25-1 and J usage is TRBJ1-2, with D possibly matching TRBD1 (6 bases). CDR1 is MGHDK, CDR2 SYGVNS, per germline. This CDR3 is 13 amino acids long. V gave up 6 bases and J gave up 3 bases, with 11 bases separating them. The CDR3 sequence: CASRSGDYYGYTF. CDR3 coding DNA: TGTGCCAGCAGGTCAGGGGATTACTATGGCTACACCTTC.

This chain joins TRBV19 and TRBJ2-5; 14 bases line up with TRBD2. This CDR3 is built from 18 residues. V dropped 5 bases and J dropped 3; count of bases not matched to a gene: 11. Germline V gene sequence: CDR1 LNHDA, CDR2 SQIVND (reference sequence). The CDR3 is CASSFGGLAGGLKETQYF. In DNA, the CDR3 is TGTGCCAGTAGTTTTGGCGGACTAGCGGGGGGCCTCAAAGAGACCCAGTACTTC.

The sample holds one count of this clone. The V and J genes are TRBV5-4 and TRBJ1-1; D is unresolved. Trimming took off 3 bases at V and 6 bases at J, with 12 bases between the two ends. The CDR3 covers 13 residues. Germline V gives CDR1 SGHNT, CDR2 YYREEE (reference sequence). The CDR3 spells CASSSSLRAEAFF. CDR3 DNA sequence: TGTGCCAGCAGCTCCTCTTTGCGGGCTGAAGCTTTCTTT.